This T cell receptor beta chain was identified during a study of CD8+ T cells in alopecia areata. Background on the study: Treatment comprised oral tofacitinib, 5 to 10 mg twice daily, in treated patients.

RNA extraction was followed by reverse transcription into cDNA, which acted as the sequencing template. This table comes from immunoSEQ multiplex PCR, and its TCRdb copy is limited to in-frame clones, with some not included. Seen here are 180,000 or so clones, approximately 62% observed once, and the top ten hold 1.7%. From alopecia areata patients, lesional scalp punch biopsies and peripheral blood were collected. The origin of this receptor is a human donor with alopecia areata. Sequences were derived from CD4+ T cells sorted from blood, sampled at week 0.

CDR3 residues: CSVEGRQGYEQYF. In nucleotides, the CDR3 is TGCAGCGTTGAAGGAAGACAGGGCTACGAGCAGTACTTC. The V and J genes are TRBV29-1 and TRBJ2-7; 7 positions match TRBD1. V lost 1 base and J lost 3; bases outside the gene matches: 3. The CDR3 extends over 13 amino acids. CDR1 is SQVTM, CDR2 ANQGSEA, per germline.